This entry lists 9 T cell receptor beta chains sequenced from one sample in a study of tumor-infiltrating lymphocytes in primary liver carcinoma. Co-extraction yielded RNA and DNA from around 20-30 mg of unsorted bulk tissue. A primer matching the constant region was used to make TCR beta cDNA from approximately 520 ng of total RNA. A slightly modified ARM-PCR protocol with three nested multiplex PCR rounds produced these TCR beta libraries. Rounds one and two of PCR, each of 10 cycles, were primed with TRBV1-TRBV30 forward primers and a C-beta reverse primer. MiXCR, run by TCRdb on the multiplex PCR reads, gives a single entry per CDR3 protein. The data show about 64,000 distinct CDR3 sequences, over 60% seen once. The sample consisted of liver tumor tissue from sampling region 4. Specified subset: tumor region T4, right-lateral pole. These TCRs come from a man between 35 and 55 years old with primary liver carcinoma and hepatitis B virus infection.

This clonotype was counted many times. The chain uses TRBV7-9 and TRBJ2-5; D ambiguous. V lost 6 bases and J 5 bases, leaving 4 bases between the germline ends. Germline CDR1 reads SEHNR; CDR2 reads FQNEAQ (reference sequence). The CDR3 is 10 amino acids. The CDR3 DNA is TGTGCCAGCAGTCACGAGACCCAGTACTTC. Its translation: CASSHETQYF.

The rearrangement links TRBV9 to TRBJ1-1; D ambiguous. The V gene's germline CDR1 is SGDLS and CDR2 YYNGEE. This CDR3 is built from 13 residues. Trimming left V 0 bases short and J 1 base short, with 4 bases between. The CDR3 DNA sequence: TGTGCCAGCAGCGTAGCGGGGAACACTGAAGCTTTCTTT. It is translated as CASSVAGNTEAFF. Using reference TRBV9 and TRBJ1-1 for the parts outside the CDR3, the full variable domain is DSGVTQTPKHLITATGQRVTLRCSPRSGDLSVYWYQQSLDQGLQFLIQYYNGEERAKGNILERFSAQQFPDLHSELNLSSLELGDSALYFCASSVAGNTEAFFGQGTRLTVV.

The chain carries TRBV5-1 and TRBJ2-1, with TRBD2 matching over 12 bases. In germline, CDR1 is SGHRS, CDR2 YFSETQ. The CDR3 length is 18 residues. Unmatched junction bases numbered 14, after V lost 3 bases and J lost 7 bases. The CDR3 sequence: CASSSTGLAGSVKNEQFF. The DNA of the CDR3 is TGCGCCAGCAGCTCTACCGGACTAGCGGGATCGGTGAAAAATGAGCAGTTCTTC.

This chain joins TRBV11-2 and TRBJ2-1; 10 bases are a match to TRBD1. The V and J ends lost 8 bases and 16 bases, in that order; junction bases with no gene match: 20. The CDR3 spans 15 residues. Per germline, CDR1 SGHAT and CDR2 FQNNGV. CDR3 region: CASCSGTGAKDDHFF. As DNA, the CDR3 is TGTGCCAGCTGCTCCGGGACAGGGGCTAAAGATGATCATTTCTTC.

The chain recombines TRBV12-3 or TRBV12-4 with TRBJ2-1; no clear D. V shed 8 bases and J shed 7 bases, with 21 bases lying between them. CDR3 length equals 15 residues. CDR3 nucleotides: TGTGCCAGCTACTTAGCAGGATGGCCGATGAATGAGCAGTTCTTC. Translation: CASYLAGWPMNEQFF.

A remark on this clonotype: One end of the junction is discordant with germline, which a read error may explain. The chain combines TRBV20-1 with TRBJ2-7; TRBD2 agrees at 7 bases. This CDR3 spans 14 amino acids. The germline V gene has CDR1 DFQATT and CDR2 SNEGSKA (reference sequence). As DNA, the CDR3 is TGTAGTGCTAGATTGGGCGGGAGCTCCTACGAGCAGTACTTC. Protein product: CSARLGGSSYEQYF.

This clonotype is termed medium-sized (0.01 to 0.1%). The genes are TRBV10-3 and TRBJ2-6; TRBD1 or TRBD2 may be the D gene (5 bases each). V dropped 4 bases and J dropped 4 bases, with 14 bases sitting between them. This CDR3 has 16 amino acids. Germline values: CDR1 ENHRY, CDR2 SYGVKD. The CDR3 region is CAISAAWGSGANVLTF. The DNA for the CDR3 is TGTGCCATCAGTGCTGCTTGGGGGAGCGGGGCCAACGTCCTGACTTTC.

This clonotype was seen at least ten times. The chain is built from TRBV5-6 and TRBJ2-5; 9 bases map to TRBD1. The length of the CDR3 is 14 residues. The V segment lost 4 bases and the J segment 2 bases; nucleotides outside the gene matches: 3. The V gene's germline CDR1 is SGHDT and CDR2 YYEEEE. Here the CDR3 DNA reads TGTGCCAGCAGCACAGGACAGGGGCAAGAGACCCAGTACTTC. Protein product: CASSTGQGQETQYF.

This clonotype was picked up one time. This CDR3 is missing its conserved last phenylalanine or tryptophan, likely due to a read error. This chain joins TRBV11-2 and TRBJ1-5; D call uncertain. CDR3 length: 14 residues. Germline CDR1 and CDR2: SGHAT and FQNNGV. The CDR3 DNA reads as TGTGCCAACAGCACCGGACGGTTTCCCGAGCCCCAGCATTAT. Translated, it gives CANSTGRFPEPQHY.